These 14 T cell receptor beta chains were all obtained from the same sample, sequenced in a study of response to subunit inactivated influenza vaccine. TCRdb re-called the RT-PCR reads through MiXCR, storing one row per CDR3 protein. The data contain almost 250,000 distinct CDR3 sequences, 12% of them singletons. The sequencing used non-naive T cells sorted from PBMCs, collected around 15 days before vaccination. The receptors here all came from a man between 45 and 60 years old who received an inactivated influenza vaccine.

This clonotype has more than one count but fewer than ten. V usage is TRBV7-2 and J usage is TRBJ1-6; no clear D gene. Germline CDR1 and CDR2: SGHTA and FQGNSA. CDR3 size: 12 residues. Trimming stripped 2 bases from V and 9 bases from J, with 5 bases between. The CDR3 here is CASSLFASPLHF. CDR3 bases: TGTGCCAGCAGCTTATTTGCTTCACCCCTCCACTTT.

This clonotype showed up just a few times. J is TRBJ1-1 and V is TRBV5-1; 7 bases are a match to TRBD1. Trimming took 3 bases from V and 0 from J; bases not matched to a gene: 5. The germline CDR1 and CDR2 sequences are SGHRS and YFSETQ. This CDR3 spans 15 amino acids. The CDR3, as DNA: TGCGCCAGCAGCTGGGACAGCGACTTGAACACTGAAGCTTTCTTT. Amino acid sequence: CASSWDSDLNTEAFF.

This clonotype was counted many times. The chain uses TRBV3-1 and TRBJ2-7; D is unresolved. The CDR3 totals 14 residues. Germline V gene sequence: CDR1 LGHDT, CDR2 YNNKEL (reference sequence). Trimming cost V 1 base and J 1 base, with 8 bases left between them. The chain's CDR3 is CASSQGGRSYEQYF. The CDR3 DNA sequence: TGTGCCAGCAGCCAAGGAGGCAGGTCCTACGAGCAGTACTTC.

This clonotype was seen many times. V gene TRBV15 combines with J gene TRBJ1-1, with D perhaps matching TRBD1 (5 bases). CDR1 is LNHNV, CDR2 YYDKDF, per germline (reference sequence). V was shortened by 5 bases and J by 7 bases, with 14 bases between the two germline ends. This CDR3 contains 13 residues. DNA for the CDR3: TGTGCCACCAGCCGGGCGGTCGGGGGTGAAGCTTTCTTT. This codes for CATSRAVGGEAFF.

The V call is TRBV15, the J call TRBJ2-6, with D perhaps TRBD1 or TRBD2 (6 bases each). The CDR3 loop spans 19 amino acids. Per the germline V gene, CDR1 is LNHNV and CDR2 is YYDKDF (reference sequence). Trimming removed 1 base at V and 4 bases at J, with 20 bases between. CDR3 nucleotide sequence: TGTGCCACCAGCAGAGTTGGGGGGCGACTGGCTTTAGGGGCCAACGTCCTGACTTTC. Protein sequence: CATSRVGGRLALGANVLTF. The variable domain in full, completed from reference TRBV15 and TRBJ2-6, reads DAMVIQNPRYQVTQFGKPVTLSCSQTLNHNVMYWYQQKSSQAPKLLFHYYDKDFNNEADTPDNFQSRRPNTSFCFLDIRSPGLGDTAMYLCATSRVGGRLALGANVLTFGAGSRLTVL.

The chain joins TRBV3-1 to TRBJ2-1; 9 bases agree with TRBD2. After removal of 6 bases from V and 8 bases from J, the junction contained 14 bases not matched to a gene. The CDR3 runs to 16 residues. CDR1 and CDR2 (germline): LGHDT, YNNKEL (reference sequence). The CDR3 protein is CASRAWGGGALDEQFF. For the CDR3, the DNA is TGTGCCAGCAGGGCTTGGGGCGGGGGGGCTCTAGATGAGCAGTTCTTC.

The J gene is TRBJ2-7, the V gene TRBV12-3 or TRBV12-4; TRBD1 might be the D (5 bases). V was clipped by 3 bases and J by 2 bases, with 8 bases between them. The CDR3 is made up of 13 amino acids. CDR3 in amino acids: CASSFRVTYEQYF. DNA for the CDR3: TGTGCCAGCAGTTTCAGGGTGACCTACGAGCAGTACTTC.

This chain links TRBV6-2 or TRBV6-3 with TRBJ2-2; TRBD2 aligns across 9 bases. The CDR3 runs to 15 residues. The germline gives CDR1 MNHEY, CDR2 SVGEGT. J lost 3 bases, V lost 2 bases, and 1 base had no gene match. The CDR3 is CASSYSGGHTGELFF. CDR3 sequence (DNA): TGTGCCAGCAGTTACAGCGGGGGGCACACCGGGGAGCTGTTTTTT.

This clonotype was counted only a few times. This sequence joins TRBV10-3 and TRBJ1-2; 8 nucleotides align to TRBD1. The V gene's germline CDR1 is ENHRY and CDR2 SYGVKD. V shed 4 bases and J 7 bases; nucleotides not matched to a gene: 11. This CDR3 is built from 15 residues. This CDR3 reads CAISGTGQGAFGYTF. The CDR3 DNA reads as TGTGCCATCAGTGGGACCGGACAGGGCGCCTTTGGCTACACCTTC.

This clonotype appeared a few times. The chain employs TRBV20-1 and TRBJ2-3; D not resolved. V was shortened by 3 bases and J by 2 bases, with 15 bases between the two germline ends. Germline V gene lookup returns CDR1 DFQATT and CDR2 SNEGSKA (reference sequence). This CDR3 spans 15 amino acids. The CDR3 sequence: CSARPGSRYTDTQYF. CDR3 DNA sequence: TGCAGTGCTAGGCCAGGCAGCCGATACACAGATACGCAGTATTTT.

The V gene is TRBV19, the J gene TRBJ2-1; 8 bases are shared with TRBD2. There are 15 residues in the CDR3. Germline assignment: CDR1 LNHDA and CDR2 SQIVND (reference sequence). Germline trimming cut 3 bases from V and 2 bases from J; bases unmatched to any gene: 3. As DNA, the CDR3 is TGTGCCAGTAGTATCTTTAGCGGGGCCTACAATGAGCAGTTCTTC. As protein: CASSIFSGAYNEQFF. The entire variable domain, with the rest obtained from reference TRBV19 and TRBJ2-1, is as follows: DGGITQSPKYLFRKEGQNVTLSCEQNLNHDAMYWYRQDPGQGLRLIYYSQIVNDFQKGDIAEGYSVSREKKESFPLTVTSAQKNPTAFYLCASSIFSGAYNEQFFGPGTRLTVL.

This clonotype has a count of ten or more. The chain uses TRBV24-1 and TRBJ2-2; D perhaps matches TRBD1 (5 bases). CDR1 KGHDR and CDR2 SFDVKD come from the germline V gene. This CDR3 spans 15 amino acids. The ends were cut back, 3 bases at V and 1 base at J, with 8 bases in the middle. For the CDR3, the DNA is TGTGCCACCAGTGATATGACAGAGAACACCGGGGAGCTGTTTTTT. This sequence encodes CATSDMTENTGELFF.

The chain employs TRBV5-1 and TRBJ1-2; TRBD1 might be the D (6 bases). Trimming stripped 0 bases from V and 3 bases from J, with 9 bases between. The CDR3 extends over 14 amino acids. Germline CDR1 and CDR2: SGHRS and YFSETQ. CDR3 protein: CASSLGGQDYGYTF. As DNA, the CDR3 is TGCGCCAGCAGCTTGGGGGGGCAGGACTATGGCTACACCTTC.

This clonotype appeared a few times. The CDR3: CASSLSTSGAYNEQFF. The CDR3 coding sequence is TGCGCCAGCAGCTTAAGTACTAGCGGGGCATACAATGAGCAGTTCTTC. The chain employs TRBV5-1 and TRBJ2-1; 10 bases align to TRBD2. Germline V CDR1 and CDR2: SGHRS, YFSETQ. The CDR3 contains 16 residues. Trimming removed 2 bases from V and 4 bases from J; junction bases left unmatched: 6.